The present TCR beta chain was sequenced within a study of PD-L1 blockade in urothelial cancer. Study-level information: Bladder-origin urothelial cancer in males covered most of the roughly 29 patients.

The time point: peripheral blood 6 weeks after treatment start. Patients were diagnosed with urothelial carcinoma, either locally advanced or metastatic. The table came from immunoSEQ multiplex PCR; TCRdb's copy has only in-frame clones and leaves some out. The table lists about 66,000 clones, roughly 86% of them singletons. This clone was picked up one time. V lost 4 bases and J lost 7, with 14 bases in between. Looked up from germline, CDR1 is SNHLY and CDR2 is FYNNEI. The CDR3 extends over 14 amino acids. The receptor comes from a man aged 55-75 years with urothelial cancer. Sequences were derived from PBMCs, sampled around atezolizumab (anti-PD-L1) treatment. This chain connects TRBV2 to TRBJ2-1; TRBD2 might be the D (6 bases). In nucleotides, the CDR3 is TGTGCCAGCAGTGTTGGGCTAGCGATTAATGAGCAGTTCTTC. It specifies CASSVGLAINEQFF.